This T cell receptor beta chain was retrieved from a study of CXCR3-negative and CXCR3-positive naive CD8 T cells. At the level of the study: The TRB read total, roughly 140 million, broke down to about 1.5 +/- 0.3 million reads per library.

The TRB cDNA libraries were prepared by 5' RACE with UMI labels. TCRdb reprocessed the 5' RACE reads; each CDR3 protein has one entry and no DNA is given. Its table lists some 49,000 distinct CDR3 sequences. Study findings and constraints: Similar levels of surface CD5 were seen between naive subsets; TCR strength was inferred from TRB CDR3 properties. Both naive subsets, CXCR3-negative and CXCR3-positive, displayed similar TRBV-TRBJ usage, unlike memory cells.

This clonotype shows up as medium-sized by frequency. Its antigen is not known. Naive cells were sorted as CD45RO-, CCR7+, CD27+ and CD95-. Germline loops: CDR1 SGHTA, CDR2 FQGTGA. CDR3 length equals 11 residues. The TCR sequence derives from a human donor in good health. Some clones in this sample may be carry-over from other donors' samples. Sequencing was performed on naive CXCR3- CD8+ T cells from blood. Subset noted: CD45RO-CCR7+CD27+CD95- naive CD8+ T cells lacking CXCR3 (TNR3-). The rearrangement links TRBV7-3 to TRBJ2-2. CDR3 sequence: CASSLTGELFF.